This T cell receptor (beta chain) was captured by sequencing in a study of blood T cell repertoires in COVID-19. Study context: Samples came from the United States, Italy and Spain, spanning acute and convalescent COVID-19. T cells, B-cell-depleted T cells, or PBMCs supplied cDNA or gDNA.

The V and J ends lost 7 bases and 1 base respectively, with 10 bases between them. The CDR3 loop spans 13 amino acids. Per the original methods: Reference gene primer amplification gave estimated nucleated cell counts. Sequencing used immunoSEQ multiplex PCR; TCRdb keeps in-frame clones, though not all of them. The V and J calls and clone size are taken from that table; D and trimming were inferred from the DNA. The table has about 160,000 clones, about 85% seen once. This clone was picked up a small number of times. The chain joins TRBV12-3 or TRBV12-4 to TRBJ1-1; unclear D gene. The source is a man in his sixties who had recovered from COVID-19. Sequencing was done on a sample of peripheral blood. In DNA, the CDR3 is TGTGCCAGCACCTTAGCGAGGAACACTGAAGCTTTCTTT. Protein sequence: CASTLARNTEAFF.